What follows are 8 T cell receptor beta chains derived from one specimen sequenced in a study of shared clonotypes between healthy human individuals. Sequencing was performed with immunoSEQ multiplex PCR; in TCRdb, only in-frame clones are kept and a portion is missing. Of about half a million clones in the sample, 79% are singletons; the top ten hold roughly 13%. Sequencing was performed on PBMCs. These receptors all stem from a woman in her thirties or forties in good health. Some clones in this sample may be carry-over from other donors' samples.

The chain recombines TRBV5-4 with TRBJ2-7, with 11 positions matching TRBD2. CDR3 length: 16 residues. Looked up from germline, CDR1 is SGHNT and CDR2 is YYREEE (reference sequence). The V and J ends lost 3 bases and 5 bases, in that order; junction bases with no gene match: 10. CDR3 nucleotides: TGTGCCAGCAGCTCAAGGTTAGCGGGAGGGTCTGACGAGCAGTACTTC. Encoded protein: CASSSRLAGGSDEQYF.

This CDR3 is CASSTPGSYEQYF. Written as DNA, the CDR3 is TGTGCCAGCAGCACCCCGGGGAGCTACGAGCAGTACTTC. This chain links TRBV7-2 with TRBJ2-7; D is possibly TRBD2 (5 bases). The germline gives CDR1 SGHTA, CDR2 FQGNSA. The germline V and J ends were trimmed by 5 bases and 3 bases, with 11 bases remaining between them. The CDR3 length is 13 residues. The variable domain in full, with the rest retrieved from reference TRBV7-2 and TRBJ2-7, is GAGVSQSPSNKVTEKGKDVELRCDPISGHTALYWYRQSLGQGLEFLIYFQGNSAPDKSGLPSDRFSAERTGGSVSTLTIQRTQQEDSAVYLCASSTPGSYEQYFGPGTRLTVT.

This clone showed up just once. The rearrangement uses TRBV5-1 and TRBJ2-7, with TRBD1 matching 9 bases. V trimming: 1 base; J trimming: 3 bases; junction bases outside the gene matches: 8. The CDR3 contains 16 residues. CDR1 is SGHRS, CDR2 YFSETQ, per germline. This CDR3 is CASSLLRQGGDYEQYF. DNA of the CDR3: TGCGCCAGCAGCTTGCTCCGACAGGGGGGGGACTACGAGCAGTACTTC.

This clone was seen only a few times. The chain is built from TRBV15 and TRBJ1-1; D unresolved. Germline assignment: CDR1 LNHNV and CDR2 YYDKDF (reference sequence). V was pared by 1 base and J by 2 bases, with 8 bases between. The CDR3 is 14 residues long. The CDR3 DNA sequence: TGTGCCACCAGCAGAGCACATCCCAACACTGAAGCTTTCTTT. This sequence encodes CATSRAHPNTEAFF.

This chain joins TRBV18 and TRBJ2-3; D is uncertain. V was cut by 3 bases and J by 1 base, with 8 bases left in between. Germline CDR1 is KGHSH and CDR2 is LQKENI. The CDR3 covers 14 residues. CDR3 amino acids: CASSPIGRTDTQYF. The DNA of the CDR3 is TGTGCCAGCTCACCTATCGGACGCACAGATACGCAGTATTTT. Full variable domain (remainder filled in from reference TRBV18 and TRBJ2-3): NAGVMQNPRHLVRRRGQEARLRCSPMKGHSHVYWYRQLPEEGLKFMVYLQKENIIDESGMPKERFSAEFPKEGPSILRIQQVVRGDSAAYFCASSPIGRTDTQYFGPGTRLTVL.

The J gene is TRBJ2-3, the V gene TRBV11-2; D not resolved. Trimming took off 0 bases at V and 0 bases at J, with 10 bases between the two ends. The CDR3 sequence is 16 residues long. CDR1 and CDR2 (germline): SGHAT, FQNNGV. CDR3 nucleotide sequence: TGTGCCAGCAGCTTAGATGGCCTGGCAAGCACAGATACGCAGTATTTT. Translated: CASSLDGLASTDTQYF.

This sequence joins TRBV5-1 and TRBJ2-7; 7 bases match TRBD2. The germline V gene encodes CDR1 SGHRS and CDR2 YFSETQ. The CDR3 covers 16 residues. V dropped 0 bases and J dropped 4; count of bases not matched to a gene: 10. The CDR3 DNA follows: TGCGCCAGCAGCTTGGAGCCAGCGGGGCCGTATTACGAGCAGTACTTC. Its protein is CASSLEPAGPYYEQYF.

In nucleotides, the CDR3 is TGTGCCAGCAGCTGGGGCGGGAGCCCAGATACGCAGTATTTT. This sequence encodes CASSWGGSPDTQYF. The chain links TRBV7-2 to TRBJ2-3, with 7 bases fitting TRBD2. Germline V gives CDR1 SGHTA, CDR2 FQGNSA. This CDR3 region has 14 residues. V shed 4 bases and J 4 bases; nucleotides not matched to a gene: 5.